The entry that follows covers one TCR beta chain sequence. What it binds is unknown. This specimen comes from a study of T cells after yellow fever vaccination. Across the study: Fractions containing few cells were prepared with SMART-Seq v4 Ultra Low Input. Overall study findings and caveats: The CD4 compartment and the CD8 compartment contained a small share of clonotypes in common. Re-detected after boosting: most primary clones, 96% of CD4 and 88% of CD8.

Trimming cost V 3 bases and J 4 bases; bases outside gene matches: 7. The germline V gene has CDR1 SGHDT and CDR2 YYEEEE. This CDR3 has 15 residues. 5'RACE template switching produced TCR cDNA carrying a universal primer site and UMIs. Each CDR3 protein gets one entry after TCRdb re-called the 5' RACE reads with MiXCR. The profile shows about 340,000 distinct CDR3 sequences, approximately 12% of them singletons. Specimen: CD4+ T cells sorted from PBMCs, collected 15 days after the yellow fever booster vaccination. This chain uses TRBV5-6 with TRBJ2-7, with 10 positions matching TRBD2. The sequence was obtained from a man aged 18 to 30 who received the YFV17D yellow fever vaccine. The CDR3 loop reads CASSSLASGGYEQYF. The CDR3 coding sequence is TGTGCCAGCAGCTCCCTAGCTAGCGGGGGATACGAGCAGTACTTC.